The 5 T cell receptor beta chains reported below all come from one sample, sequenced in a study of T-cell reconstitution after alpha-beta-depleted transplantation in children. Unique molecular identifiers were incorporated during preparation of the TCRbeta library. A single record per CDR3 protein comes from TCRdb applying MiXCR to the PCR reads. The table lists roughly 400,000 distinct CDR3 sequences, approximately 20% of them singletons. The sequencing here drew on PBMCs from the stem cell graft donor, taken from the stem cell graft. Every receptor here comes from a human donor who donated a stem cell graft to a child with acute myeloid leukemia.

Only a few counts were recorded for this clonotype. This rearrangement joins TRBV5-1 to TRBJ2-3; 9 bases fit TRBD1. The J segment lost 4 bases and the V segment lost 5 bases, leaving 11 bases of the junction unmatched. Germline-derived CDR1 and CDR2 are SGHRS and YFSETQ. The CDR3 loop spans 16 amino acids. For the CDR3, the DNA is TGCGCCAGCAGGCTTAATGGACAGGGGTCGGCAGATACGCAGTATTTT. Protein product: CASRLNGQGSADTQYF.

In its sample, this clonotype was seen many times. This sequence joins TRBV24-1 and TRBJ2-3; D not resolved. V was clipped by 0 bases and J by 6 bases, with 6 bases between them. The CDR3 consists of 13 residues. The germline gives CDR1 KGHDR, CDR2 SFDVKD. CDR3 residues: CATSDLRTDTQYF. CDR3 bases: TGTGCCACCAGTGATTTGCGGACCGATACGCAGTATTTT.

The V and J genes are TRBV18 and TRBJ2-7, with 7 bases identical to TRBD1. V gave up 3 bases and J gave up 3 bases; unmatched junction bases: 5. The CDR3 is 14 amino acids. Germline-derived CDR1 and CDR2 are KGHSH and LQKENI. CDR3 region: CASSPPGQFYEQYF. Here the CDR3 DNA reads TGTGCCAGCTCACCGCCGGGACAGTTCTACGAGCAGTACTTC.

V and J are TRBV5-1 and TRBJ2-2, with 7 positions matching TRBD2. CDR1 is SGHRS, CDR2 YFSETQ, per germline. Trimming took 7 bases from V and 1 from J; bases not matched to a gene: 4. This CDR3 comprises 14 residues. The CDR3 protein is CASASGQNTGELFF. CDR3 sequence (DNA): TGCGCCAGCGCTAGCGGACAGAACACCGGGGAGCTGTTTTTT.

V gene TRBV10-3 combines with J gene TRBJ2-7; 10 bases are a match to TRBD1. CDR1 is ENHRY and CDR2 is SYGVKD in the germline V gene. This CDR3 has 17 amino acids. The J segment lost 3 bases and the V segment lost 6 bases, leaving 14 bases of the junction unmatched. The CDR3 DNA sequence: TGTGCCATCAGGGCATTTGACAGGGGGCGCCGCAACTACGAGCAGTACTTC. This encodes CAIRAFDRGRRNYEQYF.